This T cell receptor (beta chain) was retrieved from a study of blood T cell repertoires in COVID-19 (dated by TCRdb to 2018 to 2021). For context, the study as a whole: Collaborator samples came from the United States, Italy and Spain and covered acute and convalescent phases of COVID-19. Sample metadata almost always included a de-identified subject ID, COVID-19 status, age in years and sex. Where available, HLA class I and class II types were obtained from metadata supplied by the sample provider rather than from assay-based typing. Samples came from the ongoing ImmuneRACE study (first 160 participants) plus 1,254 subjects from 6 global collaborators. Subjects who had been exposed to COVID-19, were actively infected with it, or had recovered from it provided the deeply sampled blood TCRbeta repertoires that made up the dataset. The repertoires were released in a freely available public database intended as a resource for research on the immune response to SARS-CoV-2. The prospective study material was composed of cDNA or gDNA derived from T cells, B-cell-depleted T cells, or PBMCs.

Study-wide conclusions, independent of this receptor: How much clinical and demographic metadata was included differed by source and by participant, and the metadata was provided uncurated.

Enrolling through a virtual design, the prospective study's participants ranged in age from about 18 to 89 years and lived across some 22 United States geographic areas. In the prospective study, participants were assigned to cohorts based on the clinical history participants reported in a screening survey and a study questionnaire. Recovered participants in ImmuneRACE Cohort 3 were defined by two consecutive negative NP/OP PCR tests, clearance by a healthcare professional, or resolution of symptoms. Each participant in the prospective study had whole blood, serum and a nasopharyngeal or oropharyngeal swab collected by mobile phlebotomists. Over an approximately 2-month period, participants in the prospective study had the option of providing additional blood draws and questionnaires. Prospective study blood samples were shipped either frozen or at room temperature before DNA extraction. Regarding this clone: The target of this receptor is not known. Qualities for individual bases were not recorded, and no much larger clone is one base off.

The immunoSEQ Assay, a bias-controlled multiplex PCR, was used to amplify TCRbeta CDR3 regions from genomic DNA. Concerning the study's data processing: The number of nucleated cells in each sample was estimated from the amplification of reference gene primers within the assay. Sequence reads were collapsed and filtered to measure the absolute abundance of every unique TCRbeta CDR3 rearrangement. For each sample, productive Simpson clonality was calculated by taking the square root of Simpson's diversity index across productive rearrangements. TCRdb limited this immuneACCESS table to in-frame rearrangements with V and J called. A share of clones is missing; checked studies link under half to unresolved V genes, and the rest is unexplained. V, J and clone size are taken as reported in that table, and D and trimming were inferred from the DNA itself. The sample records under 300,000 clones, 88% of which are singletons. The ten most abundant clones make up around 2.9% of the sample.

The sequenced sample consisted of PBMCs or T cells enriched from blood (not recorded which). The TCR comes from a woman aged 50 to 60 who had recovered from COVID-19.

The CDR3 protein sequence reads: CAWGTGDTEAFF. The base sequence is TGTGCCTGGGGGACAGGGGACACTGAAGCTTTCTTT. This receptor chain uses TRBV30 and TRBJ1-1, with 10 bases aligning to TRBD1. Based on the germline V gene (reference sequence), the CDR1 and CDR2 sequences are GTSNPN and SVGIG. From the cysteine through the phenylalanine, the CDR3 covers 12 amino acids. Only CDR3 DNA is held: 36 bases, read in frame from base 1. The junction shows trimming of 5 bases on V and 3 bases on J, and the gene matches do not reach 0 bases of it.